Each of the 3 T cell receptor beta chains below was sequenced from the same sample in a study of Ad26.COV2.S vaccination and SARS-CoV-2 variants. The treatment here: approximately 18 received Ad26.COV2.S at low or high dose, single or two shots; 5 received placebo; per-sample allocation not given. All samples were drawn on day 63, counting from the first vaccine or placebo injection. Generated by immunoSEQ multiplex PCR, the TCRdb table keeps only in-frame clones and is missing some. The data show 500,000 or so clones, around 88% seen once. The sequences come from peripheral blood, collected in a trial of Ad26.COV2.S vaccine versus placebo. All receptors come from a person aged 18-65 years who received the Ad26.COV2.S COVID-19 vaccine or a placebo.

The V and J genes are TRBV3-1 (or the pseudogene TRBV3-2) and TRBJ2-7; D gene ambiguous. The ends were cut back, 0 bases at V and 3 bases at J, with 9 bases in the middle. Germline V gene sequence: CDR1 LGHDT, CDR2 YNNKEL (reference sequence). The CDR3 runs 14 residues. The CDR3: CASSQDRWLYEQYF. Here the CDR3 DNA reads TGTGCCAGCAGCCAAGACAGGTGGCTCTACGAGCAGTACTTC.

This chain joins TRBV28 and TRBJ2-7, with a possible D match to TRBD2 (5 bases). Germline V gene sequence: CDR1 MDHEN, CDR2 SYDVKM. This CDR3 comprises 14 residues. Between the trimmed V and J ends, which lost 1 base and 7 bases, there was a span of 14 bases. This chain's CDR3 is CASSLFGGPGEQYF. In DNA, the CDR3 is TGTGCCAGCAGTTTATTTGGCGGGCCGGGAGAGCAGTACTTC. The full variable domain, with the rest looked up from reference TRBV28 and TRBJ2-7, is DVKVTQSSRYLVKRTGEKVFLECVQDMDHENMFWYRQDPGLGLRLIYFSYDVKMKEKGDIPEGYSVSREKKERFSLILESASTNQTSMYLCASSLFGGPGEQYFGPGTRLTVT.

The chain carries TRBV6-6 and TRBJ2-5; 7 nucleotides line up with TRBD1. The CDR3 runs to 16 residues. The germline gives CDR1 MNHNY, CDR2 SVGAGI (reference sequence). The trim removed 8 bases at V and 5 bases at J, leaving 17 bases unmatched. For the CDR3, the DNA is TGTGCCAGCGCCCCTCCGGGACAGACCTCTTCGGAGACCCAGTACTTC. Amino acid sequence: CASAPPGQTSSETQYF.